A selection of T cell receptor beta chains follows, all from one sample in a study of CD8 T cell repertoires and HIV-1 epitope variants. The antigens of these receptors remain unknown. Clones were read by immunoSEQ multiplex PCR, and TCRdb kept only the in-frame ones, dropping some. This sample yields thousands of clones, of which 65% to 80% are seen a single time; 40% to 50% belongs to the top ten. Sequenced input: cultured CD8+ T cells derived from PBMCs. These receptors all stem from a male donor with HIV. Each CDR3 is given with its conserved first and last residue. Fields, in order: D gene, J gene, V gene, clone size, CDR3 DNA, CDR3 protein. The D gene is left open where the match is weak. Where a row states a size, it is once, few, many or the class of an expanded clone; other rows omit it.

D gene: TRBD1; J gene: TRBJ2-1; V gene: TRBV28; clone size: few; CDR3 DNA: TGTGCCAGCAGTTTGGGACAGGGGTTGGATGAGCAGTTCTTC; CDR3 protein: CASSLGQGLDEQFF
D gene: TRBD1; J gene: TRBJ1-5; V gene: TRBV28; clone size: NA; CDR3 DNA: TGTGCCAGCTGGGACAGCCTCGGCAATCAGCCCCAGCATTTT; CDR3 protein: CASWDSLGNQPQHF
D gene: NA; J gene: TRBJ1-6; V gene: TRBV28; clone size: NA; CDR3 DNA: TGTGCCAGCAGTTTATCCCCTGACAGCGATTCACCCCTCCACTTT; CDR3 protein: CASSLSPDSDSPLHF
D gene: TRBD1; J gene: TRBJ1-3; V gene: TRBV5-1; clone size: NA; CDR3 DNA: TGCGCCAGCAGGGAGGACAGGGGTTTCAACACCATATATTTT; CDR3 protein: CASREDRGFNTIYF
D gene: NA; J gene: TRBJ1-2; V gene: TRBV15; clone size: NA; CDR3 DNA: TGTGCCACCAGCAGTCGGATCCTGGATGGCTACACCTTC; CDR3 protein: CATSSRILDGYTF
D gene: NA; J gene: TRBJ2-7; V gene: TRBV19; clone size: NA; CDR3 DNA: TGTGCCAGTAGTACGGGGTCGGGACCCTACGAGCAGTACTTC; CDR3 protein: CASSTGSGPYEQYF
D gene: NA; J gene: TRBJ2-2; V gene: TRBV15; clone size: NA; CDR3 DNA: TGTGCCACCAGCAGAGTTCGGACAACGAACACCGGGGAGCTGTTTTTT; CDR3 protein: CATSRVRTTNTGELFF
D gene: NA; J gene: TRBJ2-1; V gene: TRBV6-5; clone size: once; CDR3 DNA: TGTGCCAGCAGTGTCCAGGGGTCTTACAATGAGCAGTTCTTC; CDR3 protein: CASSVQGSYNEQFF
D gene: NA; J gene: TRBJ2-2; V gene: TRBV19; clone size: NA; CDR3 DNA: TGTGCCAGTATGGCGGGGGAGCTGTTTTTT; CDR3 protein: CASMAGELFF
D gene: NA; J gene: TRBJ2-7; V gene: TRBV5-8; clone size: NA; CDR3 DNA: TGTGCCAGCAGCTTGGGGACGGACACCTACGAGCAGTACTTC; CDR3 protein: CASSLGTDTYEQYF
D gene: TRBD2; J gene: TRBJ2-1; V gene: TRBV5-5; clone size: NA; CDR3 DNA: TGTGCCAGCAGCGTAGCGGGAGGCCCCCCCTACAATGAGCAGTTCTTC; CDR3 protein: CASSVAGGPPYNEQFF
D gene: NA; J gene: TRBJ2-5; V gene: TRBV5-8; clone size: NA; CDR3 DNA: TGTGCCAGCAGCTTGGAATGGGGTGTCCAAGAGACCCAGTACTTC; CDR3 protein: CASSLEWGVQETQYF
D gene: TRBD1; J gene: TRBJ1-5; V gene: TRBV7-9; clone size: NA; CDR3 DNA: TGTGCCAGCAGCCAATCCGGGACAGGGCATCAGCCCCAGCATTTT; CDR3 protein: CASSQSGTGHQPQHF
D gene: NA; J gene: TRBJ2-7; V gene: TRBV19; clone size: medium-sized; CDR3 DNA: TGTGCCAGTAGTATAGCGGGGGACAGCCTCTACGAGCAGTACTTC; CDR3 protein: CASSIAGDSLYEQYF
D gene: TRBD2; J gene: TRBJ2-1; V gene: TRBV6-5; clone size: NA; CDR3 DNA: TGTGCCAGCAGTTACTCGGGACTAGCGGGGGGGAATGAGCAGTTCTTC; CDR3 protein: CASSYSGLAGGNEQFF
D gene: TRBD1; J gene: TRBJ2-7; V gene: TRBV4-2; clone size: NA; CDR3 DNA: TGTGCCAGCAGCTTGGGACAGTACCTTCGTGAGCAGTACTTC; CDR3 protein: CASSLGQYLREQYF
D gene: NA; J gene: TRBJ1-1; V gene: TRBV10-3; clone size: medium-sized; CDR3 DNA: TGTGCCATCAGCCCAATGAACACTGAAGCTTTCTTT; CDR3 protein: CAISPMNTEAFF
D gene: NA; J gene: TRBJ2-2; V gene: TRBV19; clone size: NA; CDR3 DNA: TGTGCCAGTAGTATAGGGGGGACTGCCGGGGAGCTGTTTTTT; CDR3 protein: CASSIGGTAGELFF
D gene: NA; J gene: TRBJ1-2; V gene: TRBV18; clone size: NA; CDR3 DNA: TGTGCCAGCTCACCAAATTCAGGGGAGGGCTATGGCTACACCTTC; CDR3 protein: CASSPNSGEGYGYTF
D gene: TRBD1; J gene: TRBJ1-1; V gene: TRBV6-1; clone size: NA; CDR3 DNA: TGTGCCAGCAGCTGGACAGGGTTTGAAGCTTTCTTT; CDR3 protein: CASSWTGFEAFF
D gene: NA; J gene: TRBJ1-1; V gene: TRBV10-2; clone size: once; CDR3 DNA: TGCGCCAGCAGTGAATACAGGGTCTCTGAAGCTTTCTTT; CDR3 protein: CASSEYRVSEAFF
D gene: NA; J gene: TRBJ1-2; V gene: TRBV2; clone size: NA; CDR3 DNA: TGTGCCAGCAGGGAAACCTCTCCTGGCTACACCTTC; CDR3 protein: CASRETSPGYTF
D gene: NA; J gene: TRBJ2-5; V gene: TRBV5-4; clone size: NA; CDR3 DNA: TGTGCCAGCAGCTTCCTAACACCTCAAGAGACCCAGTACTTC; CDR3 protein: CASSFLTPQETQYF
D gene: TRBD1; J gene: TRBJ1-1; V gene: TRBV28; clone size: once; CDR3 DNA: TGTGCCAGCAGTAGGGGGCCCTACCGTGAAGCTTTCTTT; CDR3 protein: CASSRGPYREAFF
D gene: NA; J gene: TRBJ2-1; V gene: TRBV10-2; clone size: NA; CDR3 DNA: TGCGCCAGCAGTGACCCAGGGATGGGGTACAATGAGCAGTTCTTC; CDR3 protein: CASSDPGMGYNEQFF
D gene: TRBD1; J gene: TRBJ2-1; V gene: TRBV9; clone size: NA; CDR3 DNA: TGTGCCAGCAGCGTCTACACAGGGGGCTTGGATGAGCAGTTCTTC; CDR3 protein: CASSVYTGGLDEQFF
D gene: TRBD1; J gene: TRBJ2-7; V gene: TRBV19; clone size: few; CDR3 DNA: TGTGCCAGTAGTAGAGGGACAGGGCCTGGCGAGCAGTACTTC; CDR3 protein: CASSRGTGPGEQYF
D gene: NA; J gene: TRBJ2-3; V gene: TRBV18; clone size: NA; CDR3 DNA: TGTGCCAGCTCACCGGGGACCACCGGCACAGATACGCAGTATTTT; CDR3 protein: CASSPGTTGTDTQYF
D gene: NA; J gene: TRBJ1-1; V gene: TRBV11-3; clone size: NA; CDR3 DNA: TGTGCCAGCAGCTTAGGCGGGGAGAATGAAGCTTTCTTT; CDR3 protein: CASSLGGENEAFF
D gene: NA; J gene: TRBJ1-2; V gene: TRBV4-1; clone size: NA; CDR3 DNA: TGCGCCAGCAGCCAAGGGATCGTCGTAGCCTTC; CDR3 protein: CASSQGIVVAF
D gene: NA; J gene: TRBJ2-7; V gene: TRBV7-2; clone size: few; CDR3 DNA: TGTGCCAGCAGCCCGGGACTGGGAACCTACGAGCAGTACTTC; CDR3 protein: CASSPGLGTYEQYF
D gene: TRBD2; J gene: TRBJ2-3; V gene: TRBV6-1; clone size: once; CDR3 DNA: TGTGCCAGCAGTGAAGACGCTAGCGGGACACGCACAGATACGCAGTATTTT; CDR3 protein: CASSEDASGTRTDTQYF
D gene: NA; J gene: TRBJ1-2; V gene: TRBV6-5; clone size: NA; CDR3 DNA: TGTGCCAGCAGCCGAAGGGGGGGCGGTGGCTACACCTTC; CDR3 protein: CASSRRGGGGYTF
D gene: NA; J gene: TRBJ2-3; V gene: TRBV11-1; clone size: NA; CDR3 DNA: TGTGCCAGCAGCTTAGTCCCTAGCCTAACTGGGGATACGCAGTATTTT; CDR3 protein: CASSLVPSLTGDTQYF
D gene: TRBD1; J gene: TRBJ1-4; V gene: TRBV7-2; clone size: NA; CDR3 DNA: TGTGCCAGCAGCCTCAATACCGGGACAGCGGGTGAAAAACTGTTTTTT; CDR3 protein: CASSLNTGTAGEKLFF
D gene: NA; J gene: TRBJ2-7; V gene: TRBV29-1; clone size: NA; CDR3 DNA: TGCAGCGTTATAGGGATTTCCTACGAGCAGTACTTC; CDR3 protein: CSVIGISYEQYF
D gene: TRBD1; J gene: TRBJ2-2; V gene: TRBV4-3; clone size: few; CDR3 DNA: TGCGCCAGCTCCGGGACAGGGGTTACCGGGGAGCTGTTTTTT; CDR3 protein: CASSGTGVTGELFF
D gene: NA; J gene: TRBJ2-1; V gene: TRBV27; clone size: NA; CDR3 DNA: TGTGCCAGCAGTCCCTCGTGGGGGGTTGGTGAGCAGTTCTTC; CDR3 protein: CASSPSWGVGEQFF
D gene: NA; J gene: TRBJ2-7; V gene: TRBV30; clone size: NA; CDR3 DNA: TGTGCCTGGGGGCTTGCGACGTTACAGTACTTC; CDR3 protein: CAWGLATLQYF
D gene: TRBD1; J gene: TRBJ1-2; V gene: TRBV11-2; clone size: few; CDR3 DNA: TGTGCCTCGAGGGACAGGACATTGGCGGTCTTC; CDR3 protein: CASRDRTLAVF
D gene: NA; J gene: TRBJ2-5; V gene: TRBV2; clone size: NA; CDR3 DNA: TGTGCCAGCAGTGAAGGAGAGACCCAGTACTTC; CDR3 protein: CASSEGETQYF
D gene: NA; J gene: TRBJ2-3; V gene: TRBV6-6; clone size: NA; CDR3 DNA: TGTGCCAGCAGTTACGCTCCAGACACAGATACGCAGTATTTT; CDR3 protein: CASSYAPDTDTQYF
D gene: NA; J gene: TRBJ2-7; V gene: TRBV6-5; clone size: NA; CDR3 DNA: TGTGCCAGCAGCAGGGTCTCCGTAAGCTCCTACGAGCAGTACTTC; CDR3 protein: CASSRVSVSSYEQYF
D gene: TRBD1; J gene: TRBJ1-6; V gene: TRBV28; clone size: NA; CDR3 DNA: TGTGCCAGCAGTTCGAGGACAGGGAATTCACCCCTCCACTTT; CDR3 protein: CASSSRTGNSPLHF
D gene: NA; J gene: TRBJ1-1; V gene: TRBV27; clone size: NA; CDR3 DNA: TGTGCCAGCAGTTTAGGGTCAGCCACTGAAGCTTTCTTT; CDR3 protein: CASSLGSATEAFF
D gene: TRBD1; J gene: TRBJ1-1; V gene: TRBV30; clone size: NA; CDR3 DNA: TGTGCCGGAGGACAGGGGATACTAATGAACACTGAAGCTTTCTTT; CDR3 protein: CAGGQGILMNTEAFF
D gene: NA; J gene: TRBJ2-7; V gene: TRBV6-5; clone size: NA; CDR3 DNA: TGTGCCAGCAGTGAAGGAGCAGGTCCCTACGAGCAGTACTTC; CDR3 protein: CASSEGAGPYEQYF
D gene: TRBD2; J gene: TRBJ2-1; V gene: TRBV5-4; clone size: NA; CDR3 DNA: TGTGCCAGCAGCCGGACAGCGGGGGCGCCTAGCTCCTACAATGAGCAGTTCTTC; CDR3 protein: CASSRTAGAPSSYNEQFF
D gene: NA; J gene: TRBJ1-1; V gene: TRBV4-3; clone size: NA; CDR3 DNA: TGCGCCAGCAGCCAAGAAAGTTTCGGTGAAGCTTTCTTT; CDR3 protein: CASSQESFGEAFF
D gene: NA; J gene: TRBJ2-1; V gene: TRBV19; clone size: NA; CDR3 DNA: TGTGCCAGTAGTATAGTTCAGGGTGAAAATGAGCAGTTCTTC; CDR3 protein: CASSIVQGENEQFF
D gene: NA; J gene: TRBJ2-1; V gene: TRBV7-8; clone size: NA; CDR3 DNA: TGTGCCAGCACCCTCATGGACAATGAGCAGTTCTTC; CDR3 protein: CASTLMDNEQFF
D gene: NA; J gene: TRBJ2-1; V gene: TRBV7-2; clone size: NA; CDR3 DNA: TGTGCCAGCAGCATAACACCGGACTCCTACAATGAGCAGTTCTTC; CDR3 protein: CASSITPDSYNEQFF
D gene: TRBD2; J gene: TRBJ2-7; V gene: TRBV2; clone size: NA; CDR3 DNA: TGTGCCAGCAGGAGCCAACTAGCGGGCCTCATCCCTAACTACGAGCAGTACTTC; CDR3 protein: CASRSQLAGLIPNYEQYF
D gene: NA; J gene: TRBJ2-3; V gene: TRBV4-1; clone size: once; CDR3 DNA: TGCGCCAGCAGCCATCCCATACGAGGGGGACAATCCTCCACAGATACGCAGTATTTT; CDR3 protein: CASSHPIRGGQSSTDTQYF
D gene: NA; J gene: TRBJ2-5; V gene: TRBV18; clone size: NA; CDR3 DNA: TGTGCCAGCTCACCCGAGGAAGAGACCCAGTACTTC; CDR3 protein: CASSPEEETQYF